The 23 T cell receptor beta chains below were found in one sample sequenced in a study of shared clonotypes between healthy human individuals. The assay was immunoSEQ multiplex PCR, and TCRdb's table has in-frame clones only and misses some. Of nearly 1 million clones listed, 70% to 85% are singletons. Source material: memory CD4+ T cells sorted from blood. Subset described: CD45RA-negative fraction. The receptors stem from a man aged 18 to 35 in good health.

The rearrangement joins TRBV14 to TRBJ2-3; TRBD2 matches 8 bases. The CDR3 loop spans 17 amino acids. The V gene's germline CDR1 is SGHDN and CDR2 FVKESK. V was clipped by 4 bases and J by 4 bases; unmatched bases: 13. As DNA, the CDR3 is TGTGCCAGCAGCCCACAAGTTTTAGCGGGGTCCCCAGATACGCAGTATTTT. As protein: CASSPQVLAGSPDTQYF.

The genes are TRBV18 and TRBJ1-2; D ambiguous. The ends were cut back, 3 bases at V and 8 bases at J, with 16 bases in the middle. The CDR3 totals 14 residues. Germline CDR1 reads KGHSH; CDR2 reads LQKENI. The CDR3 protein is CASSPPPVVTGYTF. The DNA of the CDR3 is TGTGCCAGCTCACCGCCCCCCGTGGTGACAGGCTACACCTTC.

Details on this clone: This CDR3 is also generated by other DNA sequences in the sample. The chain is built from TRBV30 and TRBJ1-1; 7 positions match TRBD1. After removal of 3 bases from V and 5 bases from J, the junction contained 6 bases not matched to a gene. The V gene's germline CDR1 is GTSNPN and CDR2 SVGIG (reference sequence). The CDR3 covers 13 residues. For the CDR3, the DNA is TGTGCCTGGAGGACGACAGGGCCTACTGAAGCTTTCTTT. Translated: CAWRTTGPTEAFF.

The V call is TRBV7-2, the J call TRBJ2-7, with 13 bases lining up with TRBD2. CDR1 SGHTA and CDR2 FQGNSA come from the germline V gene. This CDR3 is 16 amino acids long. The junction had 10 bases not matched to a gene; V was cut back by 5 bases and J by 6 bases. CDR3 amino acids: CASSLGLAGVRSEQYF. The CDR3 DNA sequence: TGTGCCAGCAGCCTCGGACTAGCGGGAGTAAGAAGCGAGCAGTACTTC.

The V and J genes are TRBV6-1 and TRBJ2-1; 10 nucleotides line up with TRBD2. Germline assignment: CDR1 MNHNS and CDR2 SASEGT. The CDR3 has 15 amino acids. The V gene end was trimmed by 4 bases and the J gene end by 9 bases; junction bases not matched to a gene: 9. The CDR3 DNA reads TGTGCCAGCAGTGGGCTAGCGGGAGCGGCGGGTGAGCAGTTCTTC. Translated, it gives CASSGLAGAAGEQFF.

The chain links TRBV11-2 to TRBJ1-4; possible D gene TRBD1, 6 bases. CDR1 is SGHAT, CDR2 FQNNGV, per germline. The CDR3 totals 15 residues. V lost 5 bases and J 5 bases, leaving 15 bases between the germline ends. CDR3 nucleotide sequence: TGTGCCAGCAGCCCCGAGGGACAAGGAAATGAAAAACTGTTTTTT. Protein product: CASSPEGQGNEKLFF.

This clone was observed once. The chain couples TRBV10-3 to TRBJ1-2; D might be TRBD1 (6 bases). The germline V and J ends were trimmed by 1 base and 4 bases, with 16 bases remaining between them. Germline CDR1 and CDR2: ENHRY and SYGVKD. The length of the CDR3 is 16 residues. This CDR3 reads CAISEWGGQSLYGYTF. The CDR3 DNA reads TGTGCCATCAGTGAGTGGGGGGGACAATCCCTCTATGGCTACACCTTC.

This clone was seen only a few times. The V gene is TRBV4-1, the J gene TRBJ1-1; 9 bases line up with TRBD1. V shed 1 base and J 4 bases; nucleotides not matched to a gene: 1. In germline, CDR1 is MGHRA, CDR2 YSYEKL. The CDR3 spans 14 residues. The CDR3 DNA follows: TGCGCCAGCAGCCAAGGGGACAGGGCCACTGAAGCTTTCTTT. This sequence encodes CASSQGDRATEAFF.

This clone appeared a single time. The gene calls are TRBV6-5 and TRBJ2-7; D not resolved. Germline CDR1 MNHEY, CDR2 SVGAGI. With 0 bases removed from V and 0 bases from J, the gap between germline ends came to 12 bases. The CDR3 contains 16 residues. The CDR3 nucleotides are TGTGCCAGCAGTTACTCCGGCAGGCTAGGCTCCTACGAGCAGTACTTC. Its protein product is CASSYSGRLGSYEQYF.

V gene TRBV6-4 combines with J gene TRBJ2-7; TRBD2 agrees at 7 bases. CDR3 size: 15 residues. Germline CDR1 reads MRHNA; CDR2 reads SNTAGT. V lost 3 bases, J lost 1 base, and 6 bases stayed unmatched. The CDR3 loop reads CASSDWDYYSYEQYF. As DNA, the CDR3 is TGTGCCAGCAGTGATTGGGACTACTATTCCTACGAGCAGTACTTC.

Regarding this clone: This specimen includes other DNA sequences encoding the same CDR3. V usage is TRBV5-6 and J usage is TRBJ2-1; the match to TRBD2 covers 10 bases. The germline gives CDR1 SGHDT, CDR2 YYEEEE. V gave up 0 bases and J gave up 2 bases; unmatched junction bases: 2. The CDR3 contains 16 residues. CDR3 protein: CASSLGLAGAYNEQFF. As DNA, the CDR3 is TGTGCCAGCAGCTTGGGGCTAGCGGGAGCCTACAATGAGCAGTTCTTC.

This clone was detected a few times. This CDR3 is also generated by other DNA sequences in the sample. CDR3 residues: CASSRGNQPQHF. In nucleotides, the CDR3 is TGTGCCAGCAGCAGGGGGAATCAGCCCCAGCATTTT. This chain uses TRBV28 with TRBJ1-5, with TRBD1 identical over 7 bases. J gave up 4 bases and V 6 bases, and 0 bases lay outside the gene matches. Germline V CDR1 and CDR2: MDHEN, SYDVKM. This CDR3 spans 12 amino acids. Full variable domain (remainder filled in from reference TRBV28 and TRBJ1-5): DVKVTQSSRYLVKRTGEKVFLECVQDMDHENMFWYRQDPGLGLRLIYFSYDVKMKEKGDIPEGYSVSREKKERFSLILESASTNQTSMYLCASSRGNQPQHFGDGTRLSIL.

This clone has only one observation. This chain connects TRBV5-1 to TRBJ2-5; D is perhaps TRBD2 (5 bases). Trimming shortened V by 6 bases and J by 4 bases, and 13 bases separated the two germline ends. CDR1 is SGHRS, CDR2 YFSETQ, per germline. CDR3 length: 13 amino acids. This chain's CDR3 is CASTFGVSETQYF. In nucleotides, the CDR3 is TGCGCCAGCACGTTCGGGGTTTCAGAGACCCAGTACTTC.

The chain carries TRBV6-5 and TRBJ2-7, with TRBD1 matching over 9 bases. Per the germline V gene, CDR1 is MNHEY and CDR2 is SVGAGI. CDR3 length: 14 amino acids. V lost 5 bases and J lost 4; bases outside the gene matches: 6. CDR3 sequence reads: CASSQGTGRYEQYF. The CDR3, as DNA: TGTGCCAGCAGTCAGGGGACAGGGCGGTACGAGCAGTACTTC.

The rearrangement links TRBV5-6 to TRBJ1-3; the D is unclear. Germline V gene lookup returns CDR1 SGHDT and CDR2 YYEEEE. CDR3 length: 16 amino acids. Deletions cut 0 bases from V and 4 bases from J, with 14 bases between. For the CDR3, the DNA is TGTGCCAGCAGCTTGGCGTTCGCCAGTGCAGGAAACACCATATATTTT. Amino acid sequence: CASSLAFASAGNTIYF.

This clone came up a few times. Other nucleotide sequences in the sample specify the same CDR3. The rearrangement joins TRBV2 to TRBJ1-1; perhaps TRBD1 as D (6 bases). This CDR3 comprises 14 residues. CDR1 and CDR2 from the germline V gene are SNHLY and FYNNEI. V lost 3 bases to trimming and J lost 1 base, with 9 bases between them. This chain's CDR3 is CASSEARGNTEAFF. In DNA form, the CDR3 reads TGTGCCAGCAGTGAGGCCAGGGGGAACACTGAAGCTTTCTTT.

The sample holds many counts of this clone. This chain links TRBV30 with TRBJ1-2, with 8 bases lining up with TRBD1. Trimming removed 3 bases from V and 4 bases from J; junction bases left unmatched: 13. Germline assignment: CDR1 GTSNPN and CDR2 SVGIG (reference sequence). CDR3 length: 16 amino acids. CDR3 bases: TGTGCCTGGAGGGCTGCCGGGACAGGAGGAATCTATGGCTACACCTTC. Encoded protein: CAWRAAGTGGIYGYTF.

A single count supports this clone. The V and J genes are TRBV27 and TRBJ2-5; TRBD1 agrees at 7 bases. Germline V gives CDR1 MNHEY, CDR2 SMNVEV (reference sequence). V shed 7 bases and J 2 bases; nucleotides not matched to a gene: 13. The CDR3 runs to 16 residues. CDR3: CASNARGSLGQETQYF. CDR3 DNA: TGTGCCAGCAACGCCAGGGGGTCCTTAGGACAAGAGACCCAGTACTTC.

This clone was seen a handful of times. The chain recombines TRBV2 with TRBJ1-2; D perhaps matches TRBD1 (6 bases). The length of the CDR3 is 14 residues. Germline V gene lookup returns CDR1 SNHLY and CDR2 FYNNEI. Deletions cut 7 bases from V and 3 bases from J, with 15 bases between. The CDR3 sequence: CASTGVRGDYGYTF. CDR3 in DNA: TGTGCCAGCACTGGGGTCAGGGGTGACTATGGCTACACCTTC.

The table lists this clone with a few counts. The chain employs TRBV27 and TRBJ2-5; 10 bases line up with TRBD2. The CDR3 extends over 17 amino acids. Per germline, CDR1 MNHEY and CDR2 SMNVEV (reference sequence). J gave up 5 bases and V 5 bases, and 14 bases lay outside the gene matches. The CDR3 DNA is TGTGCCAGCAGTCCTATACCTAAGCGGGGGGGTGTGGAGACCCAGTACTTC. It translates to CASSPIPKRGGVETQYF.

A few counts support this clone. This chain connects TRBV2 to TRBJ1-2; D ambiguous. Germline V lookup: CDR1 SNHLY, CDR2 FYNNEI. Trimming removed 5 bases from V and 7 bases from J, with 17 bases in between. The CDR3 has 14 residues. DNA of the CDR3: TGTGCCAGCAGTACCAGGACGCAGAGTAGTGGCTACACCTTC. This codes for CASSTRTQSSGYTF.

V and J are TRBV9 and TRBJ2-7; 13 bases agree with TRBD2. The ends lost 4 bases at V and 7 bases at J; junction bases unmatched: 11. Germline V gene sequence: CDR1 SGDLS, CDR2 YYNGEE. The CDR3 has 16 amino acids. The chain's CDR3 is CASSTRTSGSGGEQYF. The CDR3 DNA is TGTGCCAGCAGCACCCGGACTAGCGGGAGTGGAGGAGAGCAGTACTTC.

With regard to this clone: This may be a read error: a much more frequent sequence differs by one nucleotide. The chain recombines TRBV29-1 with TRBJ2-7; D not certain. The CDR3 has 11 residues. The germline gives CDR1 SQVTM, CDR2 ANQGSEA. Trimming removed 6 bases at V and 9 bases at J, with 15 bases between. The CDR3 coding sequence is TGCAGCGTCGTCCGCGGTGGCGGGCAGTACTTC. It codes for CSVVRGGGQYF.